These T cell receptor beta chains were read from a single sample in a study of cytomegalovirus exposure and HLA in healthy donors. Clones were sequenced by immunoSEQ multiplex PCR, and TCRdb holds only the in-frame ones, with some missing. In the table there are around 70,000 clones, more than 80% of which are singletons. Sequencing was carried out using PBMCs. The receptors here all came from a woman aged 30 to 39 in good health and CMV-seronegative. Each CDR3 is given with its conserved first and last residue. The D gene is left open where the match is weak. Rows may omit the clone size; those that give it use once, few, many or a size class.

V gene: TRBV6-4
D gene: NA
clone size: NA
J gene: TRBJ2-3
CDR3 DNA: TGTGCCAGCAGTGAGCTAGCACGCACAGATACGCAGTATTTT
CDR3 protein: CASSELARTDTQYF

V gene: TRBV11-3
D gene: TRBD2
clone size: once
J gene: TRBJ2-2
CDR3 DNA: TGTGCCAGCAGCCCAGGACTAGCGGGAGGTTCTTGGGGGGAGCTGTTTTTT
CDR3 protein: CASSPGLAGGSWGELFF

V gene: TRBV28
D gene: NA
clone size: NA
J gene: TRBJ1-5
CDR3 DNA: TGTGCCAGCAGTCCGCCCTCGGGGGGAGGTCAGCCCCAGCATTTT
CDR3 protein: CASSPPSGGGQPQHF

V gene: TRBV10-2
D gene: TRBD2
clone size: NA
J gene: TRBJ2-1
CDR3 DNA: TGCGCCAGCACTCTAGCGGGGCGGTACAATGAGCAGTTCTTC
CDR3 protein: CASTLAGRYNEQFF

V gene: TRBV15
D gene: TRBD1
clone size: NA
J gene: TRBJ1-2
CDR3 DNA: TGTGCCACCAATGATTTTAGGACAGGGTCGGTTGGCTACACCTTC
CDR3 protein: CATNDFRTGSVGYTF

V gene: TRBV7-2
D gene: NA
clone size: NA
J gene: TRBJ2-7
CDR3 DNA: TGTGCCAGCAGCCTGGGGGGTGCGGGGCCCCTCGAGCAGTACTTC
CDR3 protein: CASSLGGAGPLEQYF

V gene: TRBV10-3
D gene: NA
clone size: NA
J gene: TRBJ2-7
CDR3 DNA: TGTGCCATCAGTGAGTCGATTGGTAGTTACGAGCAGTACTTC
CDR3 protein: CAISESIGSYEQYF

V gene: TRBV11-3
D gene: NA
clone size: NA
J gene: TRBJ2-7
CDR3 DNA: TGTGCCAGCAGCTTAGGGGTAGGCGGATCCTACGAGCAGTACTTC
CDR3 protein: CASSLGVGGSYEQYF

V gene: TRBV19
D gene: TRBD2
clone size: NA
J gene: TRBJ2-7
CDR3 DNA: TGTGCCAGTAGACACCGGGGGTTAGCGGGAGGGCCGGACTACGAGCAGTACTTC
CDR3 protein: CASRHRGLAGGPDYEQYF

V gene: TRBV4-1
D gene: NA
clone size: NA
J gene: TRBJ2-1
CDR3 DNA: TGCGCCAGCAGCTCTGAAAAGCGGGCCTACAATGAGCAGTTCTTC
CDR3 protein: CASSSEKRAYNEQFF

V gene: TRBV6-1
D gene: TRBD2
clone size: NA
J gene: TRBJ2-5
CDR3 DNA: TGTGCCAGCAGTGCACTAGCGACTCAAGAGACCCAGTACTTC
CDR3 protein: CASSALATQETQYF

V gene: TRBV7-2
D gene: NA
clone size: NA
J gene: TRBJ2-1
CDR3 DNA: TGTGCCAGCAGCGGGAGCTCCTACAATGAGCAGTTCTTC
CDR3 protein: CASSGSSYNEQFF

V gene: TRBV13
D gene: NA
clone size: NA
J gene: TRBJ2-5
CDR3 DNA: TGTGCCAGCAGCGTAAGGATGCGGGGTTCCCAAGAGACCCAGTACTTC
CDR3 protein: CASSVRMRGSQETQYF

V gene: TRBV4-1
D gene: TRBD1
clone size: NA
J gene: TRBJ2-5
CDR3 DNA: TGCGCCAGCAGCTTAAGGGGACAGGGGTTTTCCGAGGCCCAGTACTTC
CDR3 protein: CASSLRGQGFSEAQYF

V gene: TRBV6-1
D gene: TRBD2
clone size: NA
J gene: TRBJ2-4
CDR3 DNA: TGTGCCAGCAGTGAAGCCCCGACTAGCGGGATGTCAAAAAACATTCAGTACTTC
CDR3 protein: CASSEAPTSGMSKNIQYF

V gene: TRBV5-1
D gene: TRBD1
clone size: few
J gene: TRBJ2-2
CDR3 DNA: TGCGCCAGCAGCGGGGACAGGGCTGAGGGGGAGCTGTTTTTT
CDR3 protein: CASSGDRAEGELFF

V gene: TRBV28
D gene: TRBD2
clone size: NA
J gene: TRBJ2-2
CDR3 DNA: TGTGCCAGCAGTCCCCCAGGACTAGCGGGAGGCCCCATCGCGACCGGGGAGCTGTTTTTT
CDR3 protein: CASSPPGLAGGPIATGELFF

V gene: TRBV19
D gene: TRBD1
clone size: NA
J gene: TRBJ2-1
CDR3 DNA: TGTGCCAGTAGTACTCTCGACAGGTCGAATGCACAGGGGGGTGAGTCGAGCAATGAGCAGTTCTTC
CDR3 protein: CASSTLDRSNAQGGESSNEQFF

V gene: TRBV16
D gene: TRBD1
clone size: NA
J gene: TRBJ1-5
CDR3 DNA: TGTGCCAGCAGCTTAACAGGGGGTCAGCCCCAGCATTTT
CDR3 protein: CASSLTGGQPQHF

V gene: TRBV6-5
D gene: NA
clone size: NA
J gene: TRBJ1-6
CDR3 DNA: TGTGCCAGCGGGCCCTCCTATAATTCACCCCTCCACTTT
CDR3 protein: CASGPSYNSPLHF

V gene: TRBV7-6
D gene: TRBD1
clone size: NA
J gene: TRBJ1-1
CDR3 DNA: TGTGCCAGCAGCTTAAGGGGACAGGCCGAAGCTTTCTTT
CDR3 protein: CASSLRGQAEAFF

V gene: TRBV18
D gene: TRBD2
clone size: NA
J gene: TRBJ2-7
CDR3 DNA: TGTGCCAGCTCACCCTCGGGGGGGTCCGCCCGCGAGCAGTACTTC
CDR3 protein: CASSPSGGSAREQYF

V gene: TRBV27
D gene: NA
clone size: once
J gene: TRBJ1-4
CDR3 DNA: TGTGCCAGCAAGGGGCCAGGGGAAAAACTGTTTTTT
CDR3 protein: CASKGPGEKLFF

V gene: TRBV28
D gene: NA
clone size: NA
J gene: TRBJ1-1
CDR3 DNA: TGTGCCAGCAGTCTAAGCAGGGAAGCTTTCTTT
CDR3 protein: CASSLSREAFF

V gene: TRBV7-7
D gene: TRBD2
clone size: NA
J gene: TRBJ2-1
CDR3 DNA: TGTGCTAGCAGCTTGGGACTAGTCGGGTACAATGAGCAGTTCTTC
CDR3 protein: CASSLGLVGYNEQFF

V gene: TRBV11-2
D gene: NA
clone size: NA
J gene: TRBJ1-2
CDR3 DNA: TGTGCCAGCAGCTTAAACCCGATGGGAGACGGTGGTGGTGGCTACACCTTC
CDR3 protein: CASSLNPMGDGGGGYTF

V gene: TRBV19
D gene: TRBD1
clone size: NA
J gene: TRBJ2-1
CDR3 DNA: TGTGCCAGTAGGGGGGGGACAGGGGCTTACAATGAGCAGTTCTTC
CDR3 protein: CASRGGTGAYNEQFF